These T cell receptor beta chains were read from a single sample in a study of T-cell memory formation after mild COVID-19. MiXCR was run by TCRdb on the 5' RACE reads, yielding one entry per CDR3 protein. The sample lists approximately 150,000 distinct CDR3 sequences, roughly 6.3% occurring once. The source material was PBMCs or a T cell subset sorted from them (not recorded which). Receptors originate from an adult woman who had mild COVID-19 (a few samples of this study predate the infection). Cell type and time point are not known. Each CDR3 is given with its conserved first and last residue. Clone size is given for some rows only: seen once, a few or many times, or a class if the clone is expanded.

CDR3aa,j_gene,v_gene,abundance
CASSLVRDTQYF,TRBJ2-3,TRBV7-9,many
CASSLFLRGIEQYF,TRBJ2-7,TRBV14,few
CASSRTIPDTQYF,TRBJ2-3,TRBV5-1,many
CASSSGTNNSPLHF,TRBJ1-6,TRBV7-3,.
CATSGRSSNEQFF,TRBJ2-1,TRBV24-1,many
CASSRQGYNQPQHF,TRBJ1-5,TRBV12-3/TRBV12-4,many
CASSLSGAGYTGELFF,TRBJ2-2,TRBV7-8,few
CASTYRGRGLYEQYF,TRBJ2-7,TRBV7-2,few
CASSQGQGGAGELFF,TRBJ2-2,TRBV4-1,many
CSAAEDERGYTF,TRBJ1-2,TRBV20-1,.
CASSGGFNEQFF,TRBJ2-1,TRBV2,.
CASSFLVNNEQFF,TRBJ2-1,TRBV12-3/TRBV12-4,.
CATSGVTSDYGYTF,TRBJ1-2,TRBV24-1,.
CASSGRSSYNEQFF,TRBJ2-1,TRBV4-1,many
CASSYSRGAYEQYF,TRBJ2-7,TRBV6-6,many
CASSLGRGESPLHF,TRBJ1-6,TRBV5-1,.
CASSFNSPSMGYTF,TRBJ1-2,TRBV12-3/TRBV12-4,many
CASSVGGSAEAFF,TRBJ1-1,TRBV9,.
CASSPRTQNYGYTF,TRBJ1-2,TRBV7-8,few
CASSEGFFTGELFF,TRBJ2-2,TRBV2,few
CSATGRAGYNQPQHF,TRBJ1-5,TRBV20-1,many
CASRLGTGFPSAGYTF,TRBJ1-2,TRBV6-5,many
CASSSKRTGKWVGYTF,TRBJ1-2,TRBV6-6,few
CSVLDRKETQYF,TRBJ2-5,TRBV20-1,few
CASSRWTGGRSGANVLTF,TRBJ2-6,TRBV3-1,.
CASSSPGSGGTTDTQYF,TRBJ2-3,TRBV7-8,many
CASSSMTGELFF,TRBJ2-2,TRBV6-5,few
CSAALGGRGAFF,TRBJ1-1,TRBV20-1,few
CASSLVGVAGGITDTQYF,TRBJ2-3,TRBV7-2,many
CASSPDRSYGYTF,TRBJ1-2,TRBV7-2,.
CASSLVALAGLSYEQYF,TRBJ2-7,TRBV12-3/TRBV12-4,many
CASSRRQGGDLSQPQHF,TRBJ1-5,TRBV4-1,many
CASSILAQSYEQYF,TRBJ2-7,TRBV19,many
CASSLVRLAIYNEQFF,TRBJ2-1,TRBV7-8,few
CASSSRLAGLADTQYF,TRBJ2-3,TRBV7-2,few
CASSGRQGPNTEAFF,TRBJ1-1,TRBV2,few
CASSSTVNYGYTF,TRBJ1-2,TRBV7-8,.
CASSSPGQGQSYNEQFF,TRBJ2-1,TRBV7-2,many
CASSLRTGWGETQYF,TRBJ2-5,TRBV5-1,many
CASSLLQGANYGYTF,TRBJ1-2,TRBV5-1,.
CASSPVAGGLQETQYF,TRBJ2-5,TRBV18,many
CASSPRSKISGANVLTF,TRBJ2-6,TRBV18,many
CASSFGGGRQPQHF,TRBJ1-5,TRBV13,many
CASSQQAGTEAFF,TRBJ1-1,TRBV5-1,many
CASSLVYGSRTTDSYEQYF,TRBJ2-7,TRBV5-1,many
CSARGEGYGYTF,TRBJ1-2,TRBV20-1,many
CASSYSLQLQETQYF,TRBJ2-5,TRBV7-6,many
CAISARQGLGTGELFF,TRBJ2-2,TRBV10-3,few
CASSPPAGQGGGYTF,TRBJ1-2,TRBV18,many
CSARVVGSLGLLRGYTF,TRBJ1-2,TRBV20-1,many
CASSLAENSPLHF,TRBJ1-6,TRBV5-1,few
CASSTSRTTDTQYF,TRBJ2-3,TRBV5-4,many
CASSDGRVSRDPPLHEQYF,TRBJ2-7,TRBV25-1,many
CASSLKADRNYEQYF,TRBJ2-7,TRBV7-3,.
CASSLSSDRGNEQYF,TRBJ2-7,TRBV7-8,many